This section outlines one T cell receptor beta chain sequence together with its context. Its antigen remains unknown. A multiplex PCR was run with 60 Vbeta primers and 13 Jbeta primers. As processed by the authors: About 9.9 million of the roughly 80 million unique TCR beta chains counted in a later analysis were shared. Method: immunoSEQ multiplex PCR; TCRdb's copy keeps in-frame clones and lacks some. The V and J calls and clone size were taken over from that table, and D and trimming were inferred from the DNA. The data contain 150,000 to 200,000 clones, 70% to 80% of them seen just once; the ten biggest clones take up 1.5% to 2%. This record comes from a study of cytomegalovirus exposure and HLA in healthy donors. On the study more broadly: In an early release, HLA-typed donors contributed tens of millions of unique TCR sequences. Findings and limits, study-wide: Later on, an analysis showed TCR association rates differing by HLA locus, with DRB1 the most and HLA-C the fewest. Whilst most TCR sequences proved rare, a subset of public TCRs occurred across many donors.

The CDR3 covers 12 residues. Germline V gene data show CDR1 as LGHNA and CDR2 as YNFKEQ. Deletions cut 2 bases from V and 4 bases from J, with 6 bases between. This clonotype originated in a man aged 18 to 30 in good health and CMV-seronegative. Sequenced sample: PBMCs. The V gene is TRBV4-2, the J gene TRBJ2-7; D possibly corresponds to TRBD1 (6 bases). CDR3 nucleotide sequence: TGTGCCAGCAGCCAAACAGGGTACGAGCAGTACTTC. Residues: CASSQTGYEQYF.